Reported below is one T cell receptor beta chain. These data are taken from a study of blood T cell repertoires in COVID-19. In the study overall: The origin of the acute and convalescent COVID-19 samples was the United States, Italy and Spain.

The CDR3 runs 15 residues. J gave up 4 bases and V 4 bases, and 7 bases lay outside the gene matches. Per the germline V gene, CDR1 is LNHNV and CDR2 is YYDKDF (reference sequence). The authors' processing: Cell counts per sample came from amplifying reference gene primers. Sequenced by immunoSEQ multiplex PCR; TCRdb stores in-frame clones only, minus some. V, J and clone size were drawn from that table, and D and trimming were deduced from the DNA. The sample includes 200,000 to 300,000 clones, roughly 88% seen only once; the top ten take roughly 6%. The chain has TRBV15 and TRBJ2-1, with 7 nucleotides matching TRBD2. The receptor comes from a woman aged 25-40 years with COVID-19, enrolled during active disease. Material: peripheral blood. DNA for the CDR3: TGTGCCACCAGCAACGGGAGGAGTCGGTACAATGAGCAGTTCTTC. It encodes CATSNGRSRYNEQFF.